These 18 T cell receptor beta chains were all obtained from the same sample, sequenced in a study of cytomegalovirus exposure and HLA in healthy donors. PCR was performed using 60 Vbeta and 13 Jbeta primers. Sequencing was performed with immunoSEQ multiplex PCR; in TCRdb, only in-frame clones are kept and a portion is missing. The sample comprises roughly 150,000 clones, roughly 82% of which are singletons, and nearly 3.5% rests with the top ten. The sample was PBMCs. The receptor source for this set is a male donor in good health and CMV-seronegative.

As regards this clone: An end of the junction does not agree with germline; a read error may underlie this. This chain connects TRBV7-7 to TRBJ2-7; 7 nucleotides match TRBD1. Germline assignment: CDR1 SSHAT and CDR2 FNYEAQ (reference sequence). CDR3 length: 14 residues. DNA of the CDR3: TGTGCTAGCAGCTTAAGTGACAGGGCCTACGAGCAGTACTTC. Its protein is CASSLSDRAYEQYF.

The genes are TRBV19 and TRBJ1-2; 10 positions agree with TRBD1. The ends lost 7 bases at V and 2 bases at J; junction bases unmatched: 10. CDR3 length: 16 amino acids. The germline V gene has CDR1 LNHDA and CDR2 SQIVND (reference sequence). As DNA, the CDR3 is TGTGCCAGTACCATATTCGCGGGACAGGGGAACTATGGCTACACCTTC. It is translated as CASTIFAGQGNYGYTF.

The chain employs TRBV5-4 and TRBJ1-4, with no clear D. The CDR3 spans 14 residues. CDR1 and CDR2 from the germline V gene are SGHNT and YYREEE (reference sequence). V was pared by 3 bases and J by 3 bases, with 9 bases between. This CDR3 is CASSSRRANEKLFF. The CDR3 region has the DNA TGTGCCAGCAGCTCGAGACGGGCTAATGAAAAACTGTTTTTT.

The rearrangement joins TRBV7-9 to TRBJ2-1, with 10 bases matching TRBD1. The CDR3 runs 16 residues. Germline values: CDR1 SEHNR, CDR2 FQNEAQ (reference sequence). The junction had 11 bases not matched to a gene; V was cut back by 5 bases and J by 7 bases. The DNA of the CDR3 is TGTGCCAGCAGCCCCCCCCGGGACAGGGGATATAATGAGCAGTTCTTC. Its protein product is CASSPPRDRGYNEQFF.

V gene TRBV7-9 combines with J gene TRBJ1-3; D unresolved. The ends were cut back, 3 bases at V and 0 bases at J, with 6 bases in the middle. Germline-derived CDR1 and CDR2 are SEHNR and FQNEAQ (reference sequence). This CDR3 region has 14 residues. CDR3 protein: CASSFFSSGNTIYF. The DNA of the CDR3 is TGTGCCAGCAGCTTTTTTAGCTCTGGAAACACCATATATTTT.

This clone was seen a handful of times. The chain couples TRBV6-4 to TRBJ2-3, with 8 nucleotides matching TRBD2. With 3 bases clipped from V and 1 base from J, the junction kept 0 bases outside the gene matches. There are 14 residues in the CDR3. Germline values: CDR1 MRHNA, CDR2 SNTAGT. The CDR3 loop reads CASSEAGGTDTQYF. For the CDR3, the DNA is TGTGCCAGCAGTGAAGCGGGAGGCACAGATACGCAGTATTTT.

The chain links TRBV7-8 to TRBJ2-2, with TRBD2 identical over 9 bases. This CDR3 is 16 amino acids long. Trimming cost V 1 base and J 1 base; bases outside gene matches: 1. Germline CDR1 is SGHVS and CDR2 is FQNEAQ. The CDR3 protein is CASSLGGGGNTGELFF. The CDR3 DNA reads TGTGCCAGCAGCTTAGGCGGGGGGGGGAACACCGGGGAGCTGTTTTTT.

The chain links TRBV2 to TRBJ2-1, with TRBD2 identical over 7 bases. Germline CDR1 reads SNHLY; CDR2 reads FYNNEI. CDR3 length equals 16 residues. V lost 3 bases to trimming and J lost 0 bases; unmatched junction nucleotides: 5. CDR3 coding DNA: TGTGCCAGCAGTGAGCGGACTAGGTACTCCTACAATGAGCAGTTCTTC. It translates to CASSERTRYSYNEQFF.

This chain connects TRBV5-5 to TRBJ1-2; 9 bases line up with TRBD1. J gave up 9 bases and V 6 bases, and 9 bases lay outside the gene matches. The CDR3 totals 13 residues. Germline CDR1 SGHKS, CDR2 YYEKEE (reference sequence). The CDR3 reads CASTDPDRGSYTF. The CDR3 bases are TGTGCCAGCACTGATCCGGACAGGGGTAGCTACACCTTC. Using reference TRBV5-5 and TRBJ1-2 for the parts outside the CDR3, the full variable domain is DAGVTQSPTHLIKTRGQQVTLRCSPISGHKSVSWYQQVLGQGPQFIFQYYEKEERGRGNFPDRFSARQFPNYSSELNVNALLLGDSALYLCASTDPDRGSYTFGSGTRLTVV.

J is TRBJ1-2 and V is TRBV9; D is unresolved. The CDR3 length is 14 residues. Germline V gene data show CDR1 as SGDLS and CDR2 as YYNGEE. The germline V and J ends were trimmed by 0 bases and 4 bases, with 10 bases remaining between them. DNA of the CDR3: TGTGCCAGCAGCGTAGCTCGGAGCTCCTATGGCTACACCTTC. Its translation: CASSVARSSYGYTF.

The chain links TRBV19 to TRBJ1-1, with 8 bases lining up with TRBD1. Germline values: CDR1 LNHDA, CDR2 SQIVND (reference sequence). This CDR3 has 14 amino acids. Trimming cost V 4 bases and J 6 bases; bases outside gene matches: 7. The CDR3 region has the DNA TGTGCCAGTAGTAGGACAGGGACACAGGCTGAAGCTTTCTTT. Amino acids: CASSRTGTQAEAFF.

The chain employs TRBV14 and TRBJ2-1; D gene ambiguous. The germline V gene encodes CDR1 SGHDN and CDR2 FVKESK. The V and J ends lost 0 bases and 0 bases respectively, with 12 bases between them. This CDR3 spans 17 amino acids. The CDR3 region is CASSQDGTRSSYNEQFF. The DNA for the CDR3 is TGTGCCAGCAGCCAAGACGGCACCCGGAGCTCCTACAATGAGCAGTTCTTC.

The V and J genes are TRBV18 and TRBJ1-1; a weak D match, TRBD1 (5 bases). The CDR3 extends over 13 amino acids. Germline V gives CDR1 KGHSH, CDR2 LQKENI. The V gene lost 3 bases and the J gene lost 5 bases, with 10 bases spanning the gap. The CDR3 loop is CASSPDQGTEAFF. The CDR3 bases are TGTGCCAGCTCACCGGATCAGGGTACTGAAGCTTTCTTT.

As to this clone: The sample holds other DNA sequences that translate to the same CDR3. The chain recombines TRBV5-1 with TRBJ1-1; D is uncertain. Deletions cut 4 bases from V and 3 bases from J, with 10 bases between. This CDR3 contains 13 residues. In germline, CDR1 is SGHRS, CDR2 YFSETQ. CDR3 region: CASSLAPDTEAFF. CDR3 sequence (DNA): TGCGCCAGCAGCCTCGCCCCGGACACTGAAGCTTTCTTT.

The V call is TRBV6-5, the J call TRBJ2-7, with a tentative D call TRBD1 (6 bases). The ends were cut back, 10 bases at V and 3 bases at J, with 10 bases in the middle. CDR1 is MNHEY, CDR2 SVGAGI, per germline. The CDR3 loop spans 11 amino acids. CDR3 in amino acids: CATLGGYEQYF. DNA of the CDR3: TGTGCCACCTTAGGGGGCTACGAGCAGTACTTC.

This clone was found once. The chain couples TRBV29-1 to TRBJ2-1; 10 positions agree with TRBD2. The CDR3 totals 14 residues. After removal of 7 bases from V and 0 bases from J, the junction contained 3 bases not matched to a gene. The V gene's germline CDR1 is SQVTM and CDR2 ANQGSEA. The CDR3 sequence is CSGASGSSYNEQFF. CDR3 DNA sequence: TGCAGCGGTGCTAGCGGGAGCTCCTACAATGAGCAGTTCTTC.

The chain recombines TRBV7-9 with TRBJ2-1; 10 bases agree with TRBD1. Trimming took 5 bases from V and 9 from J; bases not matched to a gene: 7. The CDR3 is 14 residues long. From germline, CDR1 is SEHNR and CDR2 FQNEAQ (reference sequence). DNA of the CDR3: TGTGCCAGCAGCCCGGGACAGGGGACGAGTGAGCAGTTCTTC. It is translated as CASSPGQGTSEQFF.

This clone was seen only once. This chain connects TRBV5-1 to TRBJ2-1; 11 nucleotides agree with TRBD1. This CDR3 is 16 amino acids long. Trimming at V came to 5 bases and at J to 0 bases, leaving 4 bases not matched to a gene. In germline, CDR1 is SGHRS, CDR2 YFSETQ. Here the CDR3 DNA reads TGCGCCAGCAGGAAGGGGACAGGGGGCTCCTACAATGAGCAGTTCTTC. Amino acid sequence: CASRKGTGGSYNEQFF.